Below, 17 T cell receptor beta chains from the same sample are listed, as sequenced in a study of CXCR3-negative and CXCR3-positive naive CD8 T cells. Through 5' RACE with UMI labels, the TRB cDNA libraries were prepared. TCRdb reprocessed the 5' RACE reads, with one entry per CDR3 protein and no DNA. This sample's clone table lists around 41,000 distinct CDR3 sequences. Material for sequencing was memory CD8+ T cells from blood. Receptor source: a human donor in good health. Some clones in this sample may be carry-over from other donors' samples.

This rearrangement joins TRBV28 to TRBJ2-7; the TCRdb D gene call, TRBD1, has no DNA to confirm it. Germline assignment: CDR1 MDHEN and CDR2 SYDVKM. This CDR3 is 14 amino acids long. This CDR3 reads CASRDREESYEQYF.

The genes are TRBV20-1 and TRBJ2-4; with no DNA, the TCRdb D assignment of TRBD1 cannot be verified. CDR1 is DFQATT, CDR2 SNEGSKA, per germline (reference sequence). The CDR3 has 15 amino acids. This CDR3 is CSARGTGRAKNIQYF.

The V and J genes are TRBV6-2 or TRBV6-3 and TRBJ2-3; TCRdb picks TRBD2, but there is no DNA to check that call. The length of the CDR3 is 14 residues. The V gene's germline CDR1 is MNHEY and CDR2 SVGEGT. CDR3 protein: CASSPGLEVLLEYF.

This chain connects TRBV15 to TRBJ2-3; without DNA, the TCRdb call of TRBD2 cannot be checked. There are 15 residues in the CDR3. Per germline, CDR1 LNHNV and CDR2 YYDKDF (reference sequence). The CDR3 region is CATNPSGDASDTQYF.

The chain recombines TRBV5-4 with TRBJ2-4; TCRdb's D gene call, TRBD1, goes unchecked for lack of DNA. Per the germline V gene, CDR1 is SGHNT and CDR2 is YYREEE (reference sequence). The CDR3 sequence is 15 residues long. CDR3 in amino acids: CASSYGQGAGNIQYF.

The J gene is TRBJ2-3, the V gene TRBV5-1; there is no DNA to check the TCRdb D call of TRBD2. This CDR3 is 15 amino acids long. Germline V gene data show CDR1 as SGHRS and CDR2 as YFSETQ. This CDR3 reads CASSHGTSPTDTQYF.

V gene TRBV15 combines with J gene TRBJ1-6; TCRdb reports TRBD1, a call that lacks DNA to check it against. The CDR3 has 17 amino acids. CDR1 LNHNV and CDR2 YYDKDF come from the germline V gene (reference sequence). The CDR3: CATSDSITGTGDSPLHF.

The chain recombines TRBV9 with TRBJ1-1. This CDR3 is built from 14 residues. Germline values: CDR1 SGDLS, CDR2 YYNGEE. The CDR3 region is CASSEGRSQTEAFF.

The chain is built from TRBV7-2 and TRBJ2-7; without DNA, the TCRdb call of TRBD1 cannot be checked. CDR1 and CDR2 from the germline V gene are SGHTA and FQGNSA. The CDR3 totals 14 residues. This CDR3 reads CASSRTGTAYEQYF.

The chain recombines TRBV2 with TRBJ1-5; as DNA is missing, the TRBD1 call by TCRdb cannot be tested. The CDR3 length is 15 residues. Germline CDR1 reads SNHLY; CDR2 reads FYNNEI. The CDR3 loop reads CASKALTGGTQPQHF.

This rearrangement joins TRBV19 to TRBJ2-7; the TCRdb D gene call, TRBD1, has no DNA to confirm it. Germline CDR1 and CDR2: LNHDA and SQIVND (reference sequence). This CDR3 has 15 amino acids. Here the CDR3 reads CASSISGTDSYEQYF.

V is TRBV29-1 and J is TRBJ2-2. Germline loops: CDR1 SQVTM, CDR2 ANQGSEA. The CDR3 is 11 amino acids. This chain's CDR3 is CSVESTGELFF.

The gene calls are TRBV29-1 and TRBJ2-3; TCRdb's D call, TRBD2, is unchecked because there is no DNA. The CDR3 is 15 residues long. CDR1 SQVTM and CDR2 ANQGSEA come from the germline V gene. CDR3 loop: CSVASGTREPDTQHF.

The J gene is TRBJ2-7, the V gene TRBV5-1; the D call of TRBD1 rests on TCRdb alone, since no DNA is present to check it. Germline V lookup: CDR1 SGHRS, CDR2 YFSETQ. This CDR3 is built from 14 residues. The CDR3 sequence is CASSLYTGSYEQYF.

V is TRBV28 and J is TRBJ2-6. CDR1 and CDR2 from the germline V gene are MDHEN and SYDVKM. The CDR3 spans 15 residues. CDR3: CASSFSGSGANVLTF.

V gene TRBV5-1 combines with J gene TRBJ2-4; TCRdb outputs TRBD1, but without DNA this stays unchecked. The CDR3 has 18 residues. Germline V gene data show CDR1 as SGHRS and CDR2 as YFSETQ. CDR3 sequence reads: CASSIRPPGGIAKNIQYF.

The chain carries TRBV29-1 and TRBJ2-1; with no DNA, the TCRdb D assignment of TRBD1 cannot be verified. Germline V gene lookup returns CDR1 SQVTM and CDR2 ANQGSEA. This CDR3 region has 15 residues. The CDR3 protein is CSVMGQPNRRNEQFF.